The sequence of this T cell receptor (beta chain) was determined in a study of pediatric ulcerative colitis. Using immunoSEQ multiplex PCR, the repertoire was profiled, and TCRdb retains in-frame clones only, with some absent. The sample lists around 68,000 clones; just over 75% were seen once. Study-level results: Repertoires came from total lymphocyte DNA, not specific subsets. Compared with controls, ulcerative colitis showed greater blood-rectum clone sharing.

CDR1 is SEHNR and CDR2 is FQNEAQ in the germline V gene (reference sequence). The CDR3 contains 15 residues. V lost 6 bases and J 2 bases, leaving 14 bases between the germline ends. A note on this clone: Its antigen is currently unknown.

The sample consisted of blood. The clonotype originates from a boy between 10 and 17 years old with moderate ulcerative colitis. The chain couples TRBV7-9 to TRBJ1-5; D perhaps matches TRBD1 (5 bases). As DNA, the CDR3 is TGTGCCAGCAGGGGGCACGGGGCGGGCAATCAGCCCCAGCATTTT. It encodes CASRGHGAGNQPQHF.